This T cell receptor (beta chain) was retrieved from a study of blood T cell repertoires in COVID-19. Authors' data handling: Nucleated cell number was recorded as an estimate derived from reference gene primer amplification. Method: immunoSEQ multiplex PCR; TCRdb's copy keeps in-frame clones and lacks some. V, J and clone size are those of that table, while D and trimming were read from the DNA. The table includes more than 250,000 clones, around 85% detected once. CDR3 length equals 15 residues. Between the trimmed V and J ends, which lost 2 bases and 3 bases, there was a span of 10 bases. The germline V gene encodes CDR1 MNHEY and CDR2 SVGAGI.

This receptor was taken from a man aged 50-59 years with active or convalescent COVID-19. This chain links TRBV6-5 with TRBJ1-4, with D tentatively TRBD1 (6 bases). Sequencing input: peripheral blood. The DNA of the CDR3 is TGTGCCAGCAGTTACGGGGGCGGCCCTAATGAAAAACTGTTTTTT. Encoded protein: CASSYGGGPNEKLFF.